Reported below is one TCR beta chain. The data were obtained in a study of blood T cell repertoires in COVID-19. Looking at the study overall: Samples taken during acute and convalescent COVID-19 were collected in the United States, Italy and Spain. PBMCs, B-cell-depleted T cells, or T cells were the source of the cDNA or gDNA that made up the material.

Authors' processing steps: Estimated nucleated cell counts came from reference gene primer amplification. Using immunoSEQ multiplex PCR, the repertoire was profiled, and TCRdb retains in-frame clones only, with some absent. V and J calls and clone size are copied from that table; D and trimming were computed from the DNA. The table records roughly 48,000 clones, approximately 90% of them present only once. V lost 2 bases to trimming and J lost 3 bases, with 7 bases between them. This CDR3 has 13 amino acids. CDR1 and CDR2 (germline): LGHNA, YNFKEQ. Sequencing used peripheral blood. This TCR was recovered from a woman aged 80 or older with acute or convalescent COVID-19. V gene TRBV4-2 combines with J gene TRBJ1-1; D gene ambiguous. CDR3 loop: CASSQQQDTEAFF. CDR3 DNA sequence: TGTGCCAGCAGCCAACAGCAGGACACTGAAGCTTTCTTT.